The sample holds many counts of the clone carrying this T cell receptor (beta chain). This specimen belongs to a study of T cells in Graves' hyperthyroidism and ophthalmopathy. V lost 7 bases and J 1 base, leaving 8 bases between the germline ends. Germline-derived CDR1 and CDR2 are SGHTA and FQGNSA. This CDR3 spans 13 amino acids. The investigators amplified TCR beta CDR3 regions from RNA transcripts. TCR CDR3 underwent first-round RT-PCR with the HTBI primer set. TCRdb fed the multiplex PCR reads into MiXCR, producing one record per CDR3 protein. The sample gives 500,000 to 600,000 distinct CDR3 sequences, approximately 15% of which show up once; around 19% is in the top ten.

Sample: blood. The receptor was isolated from a woman aged 18-29 years with Graves' hyperthyroidism. This sequence joins TRBV7-2 and TRBJ2-1; D not resolved. The CDR3 nucleotides are TGTGCCAGCAAGGAGTATTCCTACAATGAGCAGTTCTTC. Its translation is CASKEYSYNEQFF.